These T cell receptor beta chains were read from a single sample in a study of spatial heterogeneity in lung cancer. One entry per CDR3 protein, called by TCRdb with MiXCR from the 5' RACE reads. The sample holds about 45,000 distinct CDR3 sequences, 6.5% to 8% seen once. The sample was PBMCs, taken at surgery. The receptors derive from a female donor with early-stage non-small cell lung cancer. Each CDR3 is given with its conserved first and last residue. A D gene is named only where the DNA matches it firmly. Size values are once, few and many counts, or a class for expanded clones, and some rows have none.

clone_size | d_call | j_call | v_call | cdr3_aa | cdr3_nt
many | NA | TRBJ1-2 | TRBV20-1 | CSARVQRDNYGYTF | TGCAGTGCTAGAGTACAGAGGGACAACTATGGCTACACCTTC
NA | NA | TRBJ1-6 | TRBV18 | CASSPLGHRYESSYNSPLHF | TGTGCCAGCTCACCCCTGGGACATCGATATGAGAGCTCCTATAATTCACCCCTCCACTTT
many | NA | TRBJ1-2 | TRBV5-1 | CASSLQQRTYGYTF | TGCGCCAGCAGCCTCCAACAGCGGACCTATGGCTACACCTTC
many | NA | TRBJ2-3 | TRBV7-3 | CASSLSVATDTQYF | TGTGCCAGCAGCTTAAGTGTGGCCACAGATACGCAGTATTTT
many | NA | TRBJ2-3 | TRBV10-3 | CAISASTDTQYF | TGTGCCATCAGTGCCAGCACAGATACGCAGTATTTT
many | TRBD1 | TRBJ1-1 | TRBV6-2/TRBV6-3 | CASSYLDRLMNTEAFF | TGTGCCAGCAGTTACTTGGACAGGCTCATGAACACTGAAGCTTTCTTT
many | NA | TRBJ1-2 | TRBV29-1 | CSVVPATTSYGYTF | TGCAGCGTTGTCCCAGCCACGACTTCCTATGGCTACACCTTC
many | TRBD1 | TRBJ2-6 | TRBV6-5 | CASSDRAGANVLTF | TGTGCCAGCAGTGACAGGGCTGGGGCCAACGTCCTGACTTTC
many | TRBD1 | TRBJ2-4 | TRBV12-5 | CASAKQGAKNIQYF | TGTGCTAGTGCTAAACAGGGGGCCAAAAACATTCAGTACTTC
many | TRBD2 | TRBJ2-1 | TRBV4-3 | CASSQEHLEKRGMEFF | TGCGCCAGCAGCCAAGAACATCTCGAGAAGCGGGGGATGGAGTTTTTC
many | NA | TRBJ2-3 | TRBV28 | CASSSRLRGRMTDTQYF | TGTGCCAGCAGTTCTCGACTGAGGGGCCGGATGACAGATACGCAGTATTTT
NA | NA | TRBJ2-7 | TRBV18 | CASSPDKGEQYF | TGTGCCAGCTCACCAGATAAGGGCGAGCAGTACTTC